The next 30 T cell receptor beta chains were all read from a single sample in a study of PD-1 blockade in classical Hodgkin lymphoma. Time point specified: cycle 4 day 1 (C4D1), after more than five weeks of nivolumab. After autologous stem cell transplantation all patients relapsed, and prior brentuximab vedotin exposure differed between cohorts. Data came from immunoSEQ multiplex PCR; TCRdb stores just in-frame clones and leaves some out. The repertoire includes 28,000 or so clones, 72% of them detected once, and about 3.6% sits in the top ten. Sequencing used peripheral blood mononuclear cells (PBMCs), obtained before the fourth cycle of nivolumab. These receptors all come from a human donor with classical Hodgkin lymphoma.

The gene calls are TRBV28 and TRBJ1-1; perhaps TRBD1 as D (5 bases). The germline gives CDR1 MDHEN, CDR2 SYDVKM. Trimming cost V 5 bases and J 5 bases, with 18 bases left between them. CDR3 length: 15 amino acids. DNA of the CDR3: TGTGCCAGCAGTCCCCGGGGACGCCCCGGGACTGAAGCTTTCTTT. Amino acid sequence: CASSPRGRPGTEAFF.

The rearrangement joins TRBV2 to TRBJ1-6; TRBD1 matches at 8 bases. The CDR3 has 14 amino acids. CDR1 and CDR2 from the germline V gene are SNHLY and FYNNEI. V lost 8 bases and J lost 7; bases outside the gene matches: 7. CDR3: CASGLGQGNSPLHF. The DNA for the CDR3 is TGTGCCAGCGGGTTAGGACAGGGAAATTCACCCCTCCACTTT. The variable domain in full, with the rest retrieved from reference TRBV2 and TRBJ1-6, is EPEVTQTPSHQVTQMGQEVILRCVPISNHLYFYWYRQILGQKVEFLVSFYNNEISEKSEIFDDQFSVERPDGSNFTLKIRSTKLEDSAMYFCASGLGQGNSPLHFGNGTRLTVT.

The chain employs TRBV9 and TRBJ1-3; D remains unclear. Trimming removed 4 bases at V and 0 bases at J, with 14 bases between. The CDR3 sequence is 16 residues long. CDR1 is SGDLS, CDR2 YYNGEE, per germline. The CDR3 DNA is TGTGCCAGCAGCCACAACCCCGGGTTCTCTGGAAACACCATATATTTT. It encodes CASSHNPGFSGNTIYF. Full variable domain (rest looked up from reference TRBV9 and TRBJ1-3): DSGVTQTPKHLITATGQRVTLRCSPRSGDLSVYWYQQSLDQGLQFLIQYYNGEERAKGNILERFSAQQFPDLHSELNLSSLELGDSALYFCASSHNPGFSGNTIYFGEGSWLTVV.

A few counts support this clone. The genes are TRBV7-9 and TRBJ2-7; D is tentatively TRBD1 or TRBD2 (5 bases each). The CDR3 is made up of 14 amino acids. Germline V gene sequence: CDR1 SEHNR, CDR2 FQNEAQ (reference sequence). Trimming left V 4 bases short and J 0 bases short, with 10 bases between. The CDR3 is CASSSGTSSYEQYF. The CDR3, as DNA: TGTGCCAGCAGCTCCGGGACGAGCTCCTACGAGCAGTACTTC. Filled out from reference TRBV7-9 and TRBJ2-7, the complete variable domain reads DTGVSQNPRHKITKRGQNVTFRCDPISEHNRLYWYRQTLGQGPEFLTYFQNEAQLEKSRLLSDRFSAERPKGSFSTLEIQRTEQGDSAMYLCASSSGTSSYEQYFGPGTRLTVT.

The V gene is TRBV29-1, the J gene TRBJ1-2; tentative D call: TRBD1 (5 bases). The CDR3 is 11 residues long. Trimming pared 5 bases from V and 8 bases from J, leaving 12 bases between. Germline V CDR1 and CDR2: SQVTM, ANQGSEA. For the CDR3, the DNA is TGCAGCGTTCGGACAATCTACGGCTACACCTTC. It is translated as CSVRTIYGYTF.

The CDR3 loop is CASSTGVGYGYTF. The CDR3 nucleotides read TGTGCCAGTAGTACAGGGGTAGGGTATGGCTACACCTTC. The chain joins TRBV19 to TRBJ1-2; weak D call: TRBD1 (6 bases). This CDR3 is built from 13 residues. Germline V CDR1 and CDR2: LNHDA, SQIVND (reference sequence). Trimming left V 4 bases short and J 5 bases short, with 11 bases between.

This clone was observed a few times. The chain couples TRBV15 to TRBJ1-4; D gene unclear. Germline CDR1 LNHNV, CDR2 YYDKDF (reference sequence). The V end lost 1 base, the J end lost 4 bases, and 10 bases lay between the germline ends. The CDR3 totals 15 residues. The CDR3 loop reads CATSRAARSNEKLFF. The CDR3 bases are TGTGCCACCAGCAGAGCGGCCCGTAGTAATGAAAAACTGTTTTTT. The variable domain in full, with the rest retrieved from reference TRBV15 and TRBJ1-4, is DAMVIQNPRYQVTQFGKPVTLSCSQTLNHNVMYWYQQKSSQAPKLLFHYYDKDFNNEADTPDNFQSRRPNTSFCFLDIRSPGLGDTAMYLCATSRAARSNEKLFFGSGTQLSVL.

The chain couples TRBV4-1 to TRBJ1-3; the D gene is possibly TRBD1 (5 bases). There are 14 residues in the CDR3. The V gene's germline CDR1 is MGHRA and CDR2 YSYEKL. Trimming removed 4 bases at V and 9 bases at J, with 16 bases between. CDR3 sequence reads: CASSPQDISPTIYF. DNA of the CDR3: TGCGCCAGCAGCCCCCAGGACATCTCACCCACCATATATTTT.

The chain links TRBV6-5 to TRBJ2-3, with D maybe TRBD1 (6 bases). The V end lost 2 bases, the J end lost 4 bases, and 7 bases lay between the germline ends. CDR1 and CDR2 from the germline V gene are MNHEY and SVGAGI. The CDR3 extends over 13 amino acids. This chain's CDR3 is CASSYGGADTQYF. CDR3 DNA sequence: TGTGCCAGCAGTTACGGGGGCGCAGATACGCAGTATTTT.

The chain recombines TRBV28 with TRBJ1-2; D call uncertain. This CDR3 has 12 amino acids. Trimming removed 6 bases from V and 8 bases from J, with 13 bases in between. Germline V gene lookup returns CDR1 MDHEN and CDR2 SYDVKM. Here the CDR3 reads CASSSDAWGYTF. The CDR3, as DNA: TGTGCCAGCAGCTCAGACGCGTGGGGCTACACCTTC.

This chain links TRBV4-1 with TRBJ2-5; D is uncertain. With 3 bases removed from V and 2 bases from J, the gap between germline ends came to 13 bases. The CDR3 length is 15 residues. Germline V gene lookup returns CDR1 MGHRA and CDR2 YSYEKL. The CDR3 sequence: CASSQTVGRQETQYF. The CDR3, as DNA: TGCGCCAGCAGCCAGACGGTTGGTCGACAAGAGACCCAGTACTTC.

V is TRBV7-8 and J is TRBJ2-3; 7 nucleotides align to TRBD2. J lost 4 bases, V lost 0 bases, and 10 bases had no gene match. This CDR3 has 17 amino acids. CDR1 SGHVS and CDR2 FQNEAQ come from the germline V gene. The CDR3 reads CASSLAGGRAASDTQYF. CDR3 nucleotides: TGTGCCAGCAGCTTAGCGGGAGGGCGGGCCGCGTCAGATACGCAGTATTTT.

V is TRBV6-5 and J is TRBJ2-2; D unresolved. The V and J ends lost 8 bases and 1 base respectively, with 8 bases between them. Per the germline V gene, CDR1 is MNHEY and CDR2 is SVGAGI. The length of the CDR3 is 13 residues. This CDR3 is CASGGVNTGELFF. The CDR3 nucleotides read TGTGCCAGCGGCGGAGTGAACACCGGGGAGCTGTTTTTT.

J is TRBJ2-2 and V is TRBV2; D is perhaps TRBD1 or TRBD2 (5 bases each). Germline CDR1 SNHLY, CDR2 FYNNEI. V was trimmed by 0 bases and J by 2 bases, leaving 19 bases between them. This CDR3 is 19 amino acids long. The CDR3 loop reads CASSEALPYGTANTGELFF. The DNA of the CDR3 is TGTGCCAGCAGTGAAGCGCTTCCCTACGGGACGGCTAACACCGGGGAGCTGTTTTTT.

This rearrangement joins TRBV5-4 to TRBJ2-5; 9 positions match TRBD1. J lost 3 bases, V lost 4 bases, and 4 bases had no gene match. CDR1 is SGHNT, CDR2 YYREEE, per germline (reference sequence). This CDR3 contains 14 residues. The CDR3 protein is CASSHGTGKETQYF. The DNA of the CDR3 is TGTGCCAGCAGCCACGGGACAGGGAAAGAGACCCAGTACTTC. The whole variable domain, filled in from reference TRBV5-4 and TRBJ2-5, reads ETGVTQSPTHLIKTRGQQVTLRCSSQSGHNTVSWYQQALGQGPQFIFQYYREEENGRGNFPPRFSGLQFPNYSSELNVNALELDDSALYLCASSHGTGKETQYFGPGTRLLVL.

The sample holds a few counts of this clone. V and J are TRBV11-2 and TRBJ1-5, with D possibly being TRBD1 (5 bases). Trimming took 4 bases from V and 0 from J, leaving 13 bases between them. Germline V CDR1 and CDR2: SGHAT, FQNNGV. This CDR3 spans 16 amino acids. CDR3 sequence reads: CASSYGGGSSNQPQHF. The CDR3, as DNA: TGTGCCAGCAGCTATGGGGGTGGGTCTAGCAATCAGCCCCAGCATTTT. Using reference TRBV11-2 and TRBJ1-5 for the parts outside the CDR3, the full variable domain is EAGVAQSPRYKIIEKRQSVAFWCNPISGHATLYWYQQILGQGPKLLIQFQNNGVVDDSQLPKDRFSAERLKGVDSTLKIQPAKLEDSAVYLCASSYGGGSSNQPQHFGDGTRLSIL.

This chain joins TRBV5-6 and TRBJ2-1; TRBD1 matches 7 bases. The V gene's germline CDR1 is SGHDT and CDR2 YYEEEE. The CDR3 extends over 13 amino acids. Trimming removed 6 bases from V and 9 bases from J; junction bases left unmatched: 9. Here the CDR3 DNA reads TGTGCCAGCACCGGGACAGTCACGGTTGAGCAGTTCTTC. Amino acid sequence: CASTGTVTVEQFF.

This clone was seen only once. The CDR3 bases are TGTGCCAGCAGCTCTCAGACAGGGGGCAGCGACAATGAGCAGTTCTTC. It is translated as CASSSQTGGSDNEQFF. The chain links TRBV5-5 to TRBJ2-1; TRBD1 agrees at 10 bases. The CDR3 runs 16 residues. Germline V gives CDR1 SGHKS, CDR2 YYEKEE (reference sequence). The J segment lost 5 bases and the V segment lost 3 bases, leaving 8 bases of the junction unmatched.

This chain links TRBV30 with TRBJ2-7; D is unclear. The germline V gene has CDR1 GTSNPN and CDR2 SVGIG (reference sequence). The length of the CDR3 is 13 residues. Between the trimmed V and J ends, which lost 0 bases and 12 bases, there was a span of 18 bases. The CDR3 sequence is CAWSVLSAQARYF. The CDR3 DNA follows: TGTGCCTGGAGTGTACTGTCCGCCCAAGCTCGGTACTTC.

The genes are TRBV2 and TRBJ1-1, with D unresolved. V lost 5 bases and J lost 7, with 5 bases in between. The CDR3 has 10 residues. Germline lookup yields CDR1 SNHLY and CDR2 FYNNEI. For the CDR3, the DNA is TGTGCCAGCAGTAAGGGTGAAGCTTTCTTT. Translated: CASSKGEAFF.

The chain carries TRBV6-1 and TRBJ2-5; 8 nucleotides line up with TRBD2. The length of the CDR3 is 19 residues. Germline assignment: CDR1 MNHNS and CDR2 SASEGT. J lost 4 bases, V lost 0 bases, and 16 bases had no gene match. The CDR3 DNA sequence: TGTGCCAGCAGTGAAGCGCTTCGTGACGGGACTAGTCGGTCAGAGACCCAGTACTTC. Its translation: CASSEALRDGTSRSETQYF.

The V and J genes are TRBV5-1 and TRBJ1-2; the match to TRBD1 covers 7 bases. The CDR3 length is 15 residues. The V gene's germline CDR1 is SGHRS and CDR2 YFSETQ. V shed 0 bases, J shed 4 bases, and the junction held 6 bases outside the gene matches. CDR3 in DNA: TGCGCCAGCAGCTTGGCCCAGGGGGGTGGCTATGGCTACACCTTC. Translating it yields CASSLAQGGGYGYTF.

There are a few counts of this clone. The chain recombines TRBV6-5 with TRBJ2-2, with 7 bases lining up with TRBD1. CDR3 length: 13 residues. The trim removed 6 bases at V and 5 bases at J, leaving 3 bases unmatched. Germline lookup yields CDR1 MNHEY and CDR2 SVGAGI. The CDR3: CASRETGTGELFF. The CDR3, as DNA: TGTGCCAGCAGGGAGACAGGGACCGGGGAGCTGTTTTTT.

The rearrangement links TRBV7-9 to TRBJ1-6; 8 positions match TRBD1. Trimming took 5 bases from V and 13 from J; bases not matched to a gene: 10. Germline V gene sequence: CDR1 SEHNR, CDR2 FQNEAQ (reference sequence). The CDR3 runs to 14 residues. In DNA, the CDR3 is TGTGCCAGCAGCGACCGGGACAGGTGGGAGCCCCTCCACTTT. Translation gives CASSDRDRWEPLHF.

The rearrangement joins TRBV5-1 to TRBJ2-5; 8 positions agree with TRBD1. Germline V CDR1 and CDR2: SGHRS, YFSETQ. V was clipped by 3 bases and J by 5 bases; unmatched bases: 6. This CDR3 has 14 residues. The CDR3 nucleotides read TGCGCCAGCAGCTCCGGACAGGGCCGGGAGACCCAGTACTTC. It specifies CASSSGQGRETQYF. Drawing the rest from reference TRBV5-1 and TRBJ2-5, the complete variable domain is KAGVTQTPRYLIKTRGQQVTLSCSPISGHRSVSWYQQTPGQGLQFLFEYFSETQRNKGNFPGRFSGRQFSNSRSEMNVSTLELGDSALYLCASSSGQGRETQYFGPGTRLLVL.

This clone was found a few times. The V gene is TRBV7-9, the J gene TRBJ1-2; no definite D call. Germline CDR1 reads SEHNR; CDR2 reads FQNEAQ (reference sequence). The CDR3 runs to 13 residues. The V end was cut by 0 bases, the J end by 8 bases, with 10 bases between. DNA of the CDR3: TGTGCCAGCAGCTTAGCAATGGCCGGGGGCTACACCTTC. The encoded protein is CASSLAMAGGYTF.

The chain is built from TRBV5-1 and TRBJ2-1, with D maybe TRBD2 (6 bases). V lost 0 bases to trimming and J lost 0 bases, with 13 bases between them. The germline CDR1 and CDR2 sequences are SGHRS and YFSETQ. The CDR3 covers 17 residues. The CDR3 here is CASSLVGGVSSYNEQFF. For the CDR3, the DNA is TGCGCCAGCAGCTTGGTTGGCGGGGTGAGCTCCTACAATGAGCAGTTCTTC.

There are a few counts of this clone. This chain uses TRBV5-1 with TRBJ1-2; D not certain. V shed 4 bases and J shed 12 bases, with 10 bases lying between them. Per germline, CDR1 SGHRS and CDR2 YFSETQ. The CDR3 contains 10 residues. This CDR3 reads CASSLGRDTF. The CDR3 DNA reads TGCGCCAGCAGCCTAGGGAGGGACACCTTC. The entire variable domain, with the rest obtained from reference TRBV5-1 and TRBJ1-2, is as follows: KAGVTQTPRYLIKTRGQQVTLSCSPISGHRSVSWYQQTPGQGLQFLFEYFSETQRNKGNFPGRFSGRQFSNSRSEMNVSTLELGDSALYLCASSLGRDTFGSGTRLTVV.

This chain uses TRBV28 with TRBJ2-5; D is undetermined. V was clipped by 4 bases and J by 0 bases, with 6 bases between them. In germline, CDR1 is MDHEN, CDR2 SYDVKM. The CDR3 runs 13 residues. This CDR3 reads CASSSADQETQYF. The CDR3 DNA reads TGTGCCAGCAGTTCGGCAGACCAAGAGACCCAGTACTTC.

Comment on this clone: Other DNA sequences in the sample encode the same CDR3. The chain recombines TRBV6-5 with TRBJ2-3, with TRBD2 matching over 7 bases. J was trimmed by 0 bases and V by 3 bases; bases with no gene match: 3. From germline, CDR1 is MNHEY and CDR2 SVGAGI. The CDR3 loop spans 15 amino acids. CDR3 amino acids: CASSYSGGSTDTQYF. CDR3 DNA: TGTGCCAGCAGTTATTCGGGGGGTAGCACAGATACGCAGTATTTT.